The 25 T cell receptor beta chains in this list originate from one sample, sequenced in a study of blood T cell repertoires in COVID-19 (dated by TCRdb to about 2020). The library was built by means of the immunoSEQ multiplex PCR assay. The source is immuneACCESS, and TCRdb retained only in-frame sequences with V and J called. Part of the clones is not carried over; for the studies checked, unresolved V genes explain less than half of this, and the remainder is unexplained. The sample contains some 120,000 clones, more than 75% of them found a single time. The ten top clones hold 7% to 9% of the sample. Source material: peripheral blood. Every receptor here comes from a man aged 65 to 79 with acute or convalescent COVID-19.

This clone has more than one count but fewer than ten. This CDR3 is CASSAGTGSNQPQHF. As DNA, the CDR3 is TGTGCCAGCAGCGCCGGGACAGGTAGCAATCAGCCCCAGCATTTT. This chain joins TRBV7-9 and TRBJ1-5; 8 positions match TRBD1. The V segment lost 5 bases and the J segment 0 bases; nucleotides outside the gene matches: 3. Germline CDR1 is SEHNR and CDR2 is FQNEAQ (reference sequence). This CDR3 is built from 15 residues.

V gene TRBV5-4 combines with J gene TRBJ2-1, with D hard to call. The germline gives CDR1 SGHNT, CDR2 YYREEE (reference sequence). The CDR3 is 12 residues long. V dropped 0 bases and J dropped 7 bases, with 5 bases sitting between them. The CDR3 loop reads CASSLDRNEQFF. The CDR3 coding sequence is TGTGCCAGCAGCTTGGACCGGAATGAGCAGTTCTTC.

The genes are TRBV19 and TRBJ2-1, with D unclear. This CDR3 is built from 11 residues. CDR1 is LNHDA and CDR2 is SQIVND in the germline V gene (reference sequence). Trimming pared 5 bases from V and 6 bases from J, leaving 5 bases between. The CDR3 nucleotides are TGTGCCAGTAGTCATTTCAATGAGCAGTTCTTC. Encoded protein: CASSHFNEQFF.

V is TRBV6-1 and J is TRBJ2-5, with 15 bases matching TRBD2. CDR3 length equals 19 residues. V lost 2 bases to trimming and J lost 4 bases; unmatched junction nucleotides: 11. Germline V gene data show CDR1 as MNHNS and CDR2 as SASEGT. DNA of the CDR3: TGTGCCAGCAGTGAATCAAAGGGACTAGCGGGAGGAGGGAGAGAGACCCAGTACTTC. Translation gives CASSESKGLAGGGRETQYF.

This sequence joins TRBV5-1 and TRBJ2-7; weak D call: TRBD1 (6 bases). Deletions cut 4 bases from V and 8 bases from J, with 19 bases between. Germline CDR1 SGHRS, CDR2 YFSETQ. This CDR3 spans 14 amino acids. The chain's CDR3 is CASSPDRFRLQQYF. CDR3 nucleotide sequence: TGCGCCAGCAGCCCCGACAGGTTTCGTTTGCAGCAGTACTTC.

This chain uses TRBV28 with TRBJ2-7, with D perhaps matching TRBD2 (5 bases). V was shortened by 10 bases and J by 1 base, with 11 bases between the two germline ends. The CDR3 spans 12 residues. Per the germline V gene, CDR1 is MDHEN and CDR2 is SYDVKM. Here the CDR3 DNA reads TGTGCCACTCAGTCGGGGTCCTACGAGCAGTACTTC. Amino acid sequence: CATQSGSYEQYF.

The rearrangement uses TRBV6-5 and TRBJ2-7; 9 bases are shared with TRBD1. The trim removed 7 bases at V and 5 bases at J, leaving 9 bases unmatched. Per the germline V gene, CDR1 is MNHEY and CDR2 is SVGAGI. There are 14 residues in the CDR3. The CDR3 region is CASILRDRANEQYF. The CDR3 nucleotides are TGTGCCAGCATTCTCCGGGACAGGGCCAACGAGCAGTACTTC.

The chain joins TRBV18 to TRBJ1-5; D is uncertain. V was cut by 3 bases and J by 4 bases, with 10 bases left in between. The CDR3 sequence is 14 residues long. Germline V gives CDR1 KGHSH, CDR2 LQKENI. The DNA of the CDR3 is TGTGCCAGCTCACCCGGACGGGGAAATCAGCCCCAGCATTTT. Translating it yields CASSPGRGNQPQHF.

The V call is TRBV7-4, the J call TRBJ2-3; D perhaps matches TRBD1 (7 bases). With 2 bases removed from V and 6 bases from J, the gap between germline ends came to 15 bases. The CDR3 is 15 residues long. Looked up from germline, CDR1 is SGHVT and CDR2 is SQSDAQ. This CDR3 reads CASSLKEGAADTQYF. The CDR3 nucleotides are TGTGCCAGCAGCTTAAAGGAGGGGGCAGCTGATACGCAGTATTTT.

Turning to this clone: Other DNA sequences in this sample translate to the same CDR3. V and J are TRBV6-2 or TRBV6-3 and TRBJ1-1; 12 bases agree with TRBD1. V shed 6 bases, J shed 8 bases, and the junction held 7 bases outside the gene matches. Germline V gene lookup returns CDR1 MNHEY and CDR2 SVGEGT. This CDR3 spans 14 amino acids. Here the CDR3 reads CASSRRDRGLEAFF. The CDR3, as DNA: TGTGCCAGCAGCCGTCGGGACAGGGGGCTGGAAGCTTTCTTT.

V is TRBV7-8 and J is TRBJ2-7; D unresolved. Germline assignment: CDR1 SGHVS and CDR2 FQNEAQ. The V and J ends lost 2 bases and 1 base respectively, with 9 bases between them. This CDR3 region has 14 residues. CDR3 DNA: TGTGCCAGCAGCTTAAACCAGGTTTCCTACGAGCAGTACTTC. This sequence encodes CASSLNQVSYEQYF.

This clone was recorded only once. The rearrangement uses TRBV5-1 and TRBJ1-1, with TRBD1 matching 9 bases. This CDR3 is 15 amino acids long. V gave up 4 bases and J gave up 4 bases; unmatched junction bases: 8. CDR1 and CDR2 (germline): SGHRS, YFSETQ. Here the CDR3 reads CASSLRTGVITEAFF. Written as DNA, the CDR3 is TGCGCCAGCAGCCTACGGACAGGGGTTATCACTGAAGCTTTCTTT.

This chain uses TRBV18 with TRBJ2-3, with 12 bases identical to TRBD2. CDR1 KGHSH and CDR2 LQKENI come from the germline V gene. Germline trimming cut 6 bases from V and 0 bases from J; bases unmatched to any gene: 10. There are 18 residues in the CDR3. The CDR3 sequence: CASSKGLAGFTSTDTQYF. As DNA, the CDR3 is TGTGCCAGCTCGAAAGGACTAGCGGGATTTACTAGCACAGATACGCAGTATTTT.

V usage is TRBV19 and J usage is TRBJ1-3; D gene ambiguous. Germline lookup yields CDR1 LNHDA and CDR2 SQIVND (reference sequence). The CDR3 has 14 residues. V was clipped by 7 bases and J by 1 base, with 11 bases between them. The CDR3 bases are TGTGCCAGTACCGACACATGGTCTGGAAACACCATATATTTT. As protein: CASTDTWSGNTIYF.

CDR3 sequence (DNA): TGTGCCAGCACTCGCGGGAGACAGTACAATGAGCAGTTCTTC. Amino acids: CASTRGRQYNEQFF. The V call is TRBV6-5, the J call TRBJ2-1; TRBD2 aligns across 7 bases. Germline V lookup: CDR1 MNHEY, CDR2 SVGAGI. With V trimmed by 7 bases and J by 4 bases, 7 bases remained unmatched. CDR3 length: 14 residues.

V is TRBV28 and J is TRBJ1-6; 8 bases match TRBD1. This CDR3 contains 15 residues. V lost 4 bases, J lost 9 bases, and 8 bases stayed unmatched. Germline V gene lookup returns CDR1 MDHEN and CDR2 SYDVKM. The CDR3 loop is CASSWGQESFSPLHF. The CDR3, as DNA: TGTGCCAGCAGTTGGGGACAGGAGAGCTTTTCACCCCTCCACTTT.

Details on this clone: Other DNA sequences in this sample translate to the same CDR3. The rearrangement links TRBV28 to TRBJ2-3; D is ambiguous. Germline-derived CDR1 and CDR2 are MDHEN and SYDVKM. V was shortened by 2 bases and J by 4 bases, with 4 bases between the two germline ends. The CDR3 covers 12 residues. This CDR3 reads CASSLASDTQYF. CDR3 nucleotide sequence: TGTGCCAGCAGTTTAGCGTCAGATACGCAGTATTTT.

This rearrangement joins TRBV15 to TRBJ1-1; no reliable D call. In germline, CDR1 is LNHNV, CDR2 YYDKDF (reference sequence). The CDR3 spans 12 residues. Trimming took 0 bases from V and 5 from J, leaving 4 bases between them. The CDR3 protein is CATSRDRTEAFF. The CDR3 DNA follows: TGTGCCACCAGCAGAGACCGGACTGAAGCTTTCTTT.

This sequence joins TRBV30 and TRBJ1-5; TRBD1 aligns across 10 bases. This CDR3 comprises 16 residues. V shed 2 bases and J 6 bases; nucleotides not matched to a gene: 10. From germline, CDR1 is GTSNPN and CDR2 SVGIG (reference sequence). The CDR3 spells CAWSSMTGGASQPQHF. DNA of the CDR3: TGTGCCTGGAGTAGTATGACAGGGGGCGCGAGTCAGCCCCAGCATTTT. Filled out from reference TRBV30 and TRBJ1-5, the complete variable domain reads SQTIHQWPATLVQPVGSPLSLECTVEGTSNPNLYWYRQAAGRGLQLLFYSVGIGQISSEVPQNLSASRPQDRQFILSSKKLLLSDSGFYLCAWSSMTGGASQPQHFGDGTRLSIL.

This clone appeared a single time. The CDR3 here is CASSPQVNQPQHF. DNA of the CDR3: TGTGCCAGCAGTCCACAGGTTAACCAGCCCCAGCATTTT. The J gene is TRBJ1-5, the V gene TRBV6-5; D is possibly TRBD1 (5 bases). The CDR3 spans 13 residues. Germline CDR1 is MNHEY and CDR2 is SVGAGI. Deletions cut 5 bases from V and 7 bases from J, with 12 bases between.

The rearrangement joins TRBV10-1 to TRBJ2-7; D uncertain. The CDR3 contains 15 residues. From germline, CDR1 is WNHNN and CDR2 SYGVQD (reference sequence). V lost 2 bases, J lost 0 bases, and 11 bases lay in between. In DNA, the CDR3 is TGCGCCAGCAGTGAGGCATCGGAGAGCTCCTACGAGCAGTACTTC. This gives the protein CASSEASESSYEQYF.

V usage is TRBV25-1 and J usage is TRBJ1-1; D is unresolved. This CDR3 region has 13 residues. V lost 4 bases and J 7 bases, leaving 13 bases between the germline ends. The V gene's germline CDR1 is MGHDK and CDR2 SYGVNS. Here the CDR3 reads CASSGWRTVEAFF. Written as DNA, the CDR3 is TGTGCCAGCAGTGGCTGGAGGACGGTTGAAGCTTTCTTT.

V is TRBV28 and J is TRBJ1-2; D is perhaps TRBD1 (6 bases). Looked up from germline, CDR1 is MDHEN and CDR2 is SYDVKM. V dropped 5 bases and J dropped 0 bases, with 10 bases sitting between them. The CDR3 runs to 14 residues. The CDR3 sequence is CASSRAGANYGYTF. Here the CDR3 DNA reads TGTGCCAGCAGTCGGGCAGGGGCTAACTATGGCTACACCTTC.

The CDR3: CASSRDNSNQPQHF. DNA for the CDR3: TGTGCCAGCTCACGGGACAATAGCAATCAGCCCCAGCATTTT. The chain recombines TRBV18 with TRBJ1-5, with D possibly TRBD1 on 6 matching bases. Germline-derived CDR1 and CDR2 are KGHSH and LQKENI. The CDR3 contains 14 residues. V gave up 4 bases and J gave up 0 bases, with 7 bases separating them.

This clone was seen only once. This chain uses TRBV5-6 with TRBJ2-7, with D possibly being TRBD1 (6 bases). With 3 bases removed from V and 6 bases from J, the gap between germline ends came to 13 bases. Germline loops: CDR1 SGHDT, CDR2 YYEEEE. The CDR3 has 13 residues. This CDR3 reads CASSSFGGVEQYF. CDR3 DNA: TGTGCCAGCAGCTCCTTTGGGGGCGTCGAGCAGTACTTC.